A single sample is the source of the 9 T cell receptor beta chains below, sequenced in a study of regulatory and conventional T cells in RAG deficiency. Blood CD4+ CD25-high CD127-low regulatory T cells supplied the genomic DNA template. TCRdb's copy holds only in-frame clones and misses some; the assay was immunoSEQ multiplex PCR. The sample has about 28,000 clones; 80% to 95% are singletons. The same sample was also used in a study of regulatory T cells. As reported in that work: Primers: 52 TRBV forward and 13 TRBJ reverse.

Sequencing was carried out using Tregs sorted from blood. Receptors originate from a human donor in good health.

The chain couples TRBV7-8 to TRBJ2-7; D is perhaps TRBD2 (6 bases). Germline V gene lookup returns CDR1 SGHVS and CDR2 FQNEAQ. V lost 2 bases and J 9 bases, leaving 20 bases between the germline ends. This CDR3 has 15 amino acids. The CDR3 spells CASSLLGTGRVGQYF. The CDR3 DNA reads as TGTGCCAGCAGCTTATTGGGGACTGGGAGAGTAGGGCAGTACTTC. The whole variable domain, remainder taken from reference TRBV7-8 and TRBJ2-7, is GAGVSQSPRYKVAKRGQDVALRCDPISGHVSLFWYQQALGQGPEFLTYFQNEAQLDKSGLPSDRFFAERPEGSVSTLKIQRTQQEDSAVYLCASSLLGTGRVGQYFGPGTRLTVT.

The rearrangement joins TRBV5-6 to TRBJ1-5; TRBD1 aligns across 8 bases. Trimming cost V 0 bases and J 4 bases; bases outside gene matches: 6. Germline CDR1 is SGHDT and CDR2 is YYEEEE. The CDR3 has 16 amino acids. CDR3 sequence: CASSLDRGNLNQPQHF. In DNA, the CDR3 is TGTGCCAGCAGCTTGGACAGGGGGAATTTAAATCAGCCCCAGCATTTT.

This clone has just one count. This rearrangement joins TRBV5-1 to TRBJ1-2; TRBD1 matches at 8 bases. The CDR3 runs 13 residues. Looked up from germline, CDR1 is SGHRS and CDR2 is YFSETQ. V lost 6 bases and J lost 5; bases outside the gene matches: 6. The CDR3 spells CASNSGGGYGYTF. CDR3 DNA sequence: TGCGCCAGCAACTCAGGGGGCGGATATGGCTACACCTTC.

The V call is TRBV10-3, the J call TRBJ2-7; 9 bases are a match to TRBD1. J lost 5 bases, V lost 5 bases, and 10 bases had no gene match. The V gene's germline CDR1 is ENHRY and CDR2 SYGVKD. The CDR3 has 15 amino acids. CDR3 protein: CAISLHGTGSNEQYF. In nucleotides, the CDR3 is TGTGCCATCAGTCTGCACGGGACAGGGTCTAACGAGCAGTACTTC.

The V gene is TRBV5-4, the J gene TRBJ1-2; no clear D gene. There are 15 residues in the CDR3. Germline assignment: CDR1 SGHNT and CDR2 YYREEE (reference sequence). The germline V and J ends were trimmed by 0 bases and 8 bases, with 17 bases remaining between them. The CDR3 DNA is TGTGCCAGCAGCTTGGTGGTTCAATGGGGAGGAGGCTACACCTTC. It specifies CASSLVVQWGGGYTF.

The DNA of the CDR3 is TGTGCCAGCAGCTTAGGGACAGCGAATGAAAAACTGTTTTTT. It encodes CASSLGTANEKLFF. The V and J genes are TRBV7-2 and TRBJ1-4, with a weak D call TRBD1 (6 bases). The CDR3 loop spans 14 amino acids. Trimming took 1 base from V and 5 from J, leaving 8 bases between them. The germline CDR1 and CDR2 sequences are SGHTA and FQGNSA.

The V gene is TRBV10-1, the J gene TRBJ2-5, with TRBD2 matching over 8 bases. The length of the CDR3 is 15 residues. The V gene's germline CDR1 is WNHNN and CDR2 SYGVQD (reference sequence). V lost 0 bases and J lost 1; bases outside the gene matches: 1. CDR3 amino acids: CASSESSGGQETQYF. CDR3 DNA sequence: TGCGCCAGCAGTGAGTCAAGCGGGGGCCAAGAGACCCAGTACTTC.

The V call is TRBV27, the J call TRBJ1-2, with 8 bases aligning to TRBD1. The CDR3 is 14 residues long. Germline V gene data show CDR1 as MNHEY and CDR2 as SMNVEV (reference sequence). Losses at the gene ends were 6 bases for V and 1 base for J; bases not matched to a gene: 4. The CDR3 sequence is CASRSTGVNYGYTF. The CDR3 bases are TGTGCCAGCAGGTCGACAGGGGTTAACTATGGCTACACCTTC.

The gene calls are TRBV18 and TRBJ1-3, with TRBD1 matching over 9 bases. The CDR3 loop spans 16 amino acids. V shed 3 bases, J shed 3 bases, and the junction held 6 bases outside the gene matches. From germline, CDR1 is KGHSH and CDR2 LQKENI. The chain's CDR3 is CASSPWDRALGNTIYF. Here the CDR3 DNA reads TGTGCCAGCTCACCTTGGGACAGGGCTCTTGGAAACACCATATATTTT.